This paragraph covers one TCR beta chain sequence. Its specificity is not known. A J-beta primer mix and a sample-barcoded 5' primer were used in a second PCR of roughly 6 to 11 cycles. Tagging of each cDNA molecule was performed by a template-switch adaptor with 12 random nucleotides. Each CDR3 protein gets one entry after TCRdb re-called the 5' RACE reads with MiXCR. In the table there are hundreds of thousands of distinct CDR3 sequences, 58% of which are singletons. These data come from a study of blood T cells in healthy people across ages. CDR3 length equals 15 residues. The ends were cut back, 10 bases at V and 8 bases at J, with 26 bases in the middle. Germline assignment: CDR1 ENHRY and CDR2 SYGVKD. Researchers report isolating at least 6.5 million PBMCs per sample. Whole-study findings and limits: Donors of long life had a larger count of naive CD4+ cells and greater diversity than aged donors.

The TCR comes from a man aged 55 to 70 in good health. Sequenced sample: blood. J is TRBJ1-2 and V is TRBV10-3; D is possibly TRBD1 (6 bases). The DNA for the CDR3 is TGTGCCACCCACCCAGAGACGGACAGTCCCGGAGGCTACACCTTC. Protein product: CATHPETDSPGGYTF.